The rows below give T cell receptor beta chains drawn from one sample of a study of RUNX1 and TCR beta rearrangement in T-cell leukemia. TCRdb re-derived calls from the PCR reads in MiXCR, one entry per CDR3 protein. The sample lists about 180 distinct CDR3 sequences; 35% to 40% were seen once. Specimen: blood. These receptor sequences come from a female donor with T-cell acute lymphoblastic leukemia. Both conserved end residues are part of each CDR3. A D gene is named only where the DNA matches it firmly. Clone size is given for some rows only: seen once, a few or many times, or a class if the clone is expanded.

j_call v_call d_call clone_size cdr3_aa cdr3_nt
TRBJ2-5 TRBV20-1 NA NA CSARSKETQYF TGCAGTGCTAGATCAAAAGAGACCCAGTACTTC
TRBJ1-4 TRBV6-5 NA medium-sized CASSVPPGTTNEKLFF TGTGCCAGCAGTGTACCCCCGGGGACAACTAATGAAAAACTGTTTTTT
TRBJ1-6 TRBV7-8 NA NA CASSSGPNISPLHF TGTGCCAGCAGCTCCGGACCGAACATCTCACCCCTCCACTTT
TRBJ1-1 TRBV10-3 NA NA CAISGSRRTEAFF TGTGCCATCAGTGGTTCGCGGCGAACTGAAGCTTTCTTT
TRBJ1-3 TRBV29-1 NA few CSVEEGAAGNTIYF TGCAGCGTTGAAGAAGGGGCCGCAGGAAACACCATATATTTT
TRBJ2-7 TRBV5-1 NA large CASSSYPEGYEQYF TGCGCCAGCAGCTCCTACCCCGAAGGCTACGAGCAGTACTTC
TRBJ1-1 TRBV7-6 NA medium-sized CASSLAIGGETEAFF TGTGCCAGCAGCTTAGCGATAGGGGGGGAAACTGAAGCTTTCTTT
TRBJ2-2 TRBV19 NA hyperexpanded CASSIGLTGELFF TGTGCCAGTAGTATAGGACTTACCGGGGAGCTGTTTTTT
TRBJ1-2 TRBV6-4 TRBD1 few CASSDGDSSGGYTF TGTGCCAGCAGTGACGGGGACAGTTCTGGGGGCTACACCTTC
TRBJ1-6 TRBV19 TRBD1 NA CASSGSGTGLSPLHF TGTGCCAGTAGTGGATCCGGGACAGGCCTTTCACCCCTCCACTTT
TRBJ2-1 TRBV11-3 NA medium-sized CASSLAGPSSYNEQFF TGTGCCAGCAGCTTAGCCGGCCCGAGCTCCTACAATGAGCAGTTCTTC
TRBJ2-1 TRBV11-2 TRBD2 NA CASSLDPGTSGRTYNEQFF TGTGCCAGCAGCTTAGATCCCGGGACTAGCGGGAGAACCTACAATGAGCAGTTCTTC
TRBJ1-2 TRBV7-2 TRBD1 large CASSLGQGYGYTF TGTGCCAGCAGCCTGGGACAGGGCTATGGCTACACCTTC
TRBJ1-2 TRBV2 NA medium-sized CASSDGRSYGYTF TGTGCCAGCAGTGACGGCAGATCCTATGGCTACACCTTC
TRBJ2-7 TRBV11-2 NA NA CASSLAEVPYEQYF TGTGCCAGCAGCTTAGCCGAGGTCCCCTACGAGCAGTACTTC
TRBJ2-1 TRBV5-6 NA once CASSFPVAYNEQFF TGTGCCAGCAGCTTCCCAGTCGCCTACAATGAGCAGTTCTTC
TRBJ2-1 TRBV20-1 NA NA CSASLGRGLYNEQFF TGCAGTGCTAGTCTCGGGCGGGGCCTTTACAATGAGCAGTTCTTC